These 27 T cell receptor beta chains originate from one sample sequenced in a study of blood T cell repertoires in COVID-19 (dated by TCRdb to the early 2020s). Libraries were prepared through the immunoSEQ multiplex PCR assay. The table was pulled from immuneACCESS by TCRdb, which kept in-frame rearrangements only. Such tables lose some clones; where checked, under half of the loss comes from unresolved V genes, and the rest has no known cause. Within this sample are roughly 140,000 clones, with around 82% of them counted one time only. 10% to 15% of the sample belongs to the ten largest clones. Material: peripheral blood. These receptors were taken from a man aged 55 to 70 with active or convalescent COVID-19.

The chain carries TRBV11-2 and TRBJ1-3; possibly TRBD1 for D (6 bases). Trimming took off 5 bases at V and 1 base at J, with 18 bases between the two ends. Germline CDR1 reads SGHAT; CDR2 reads FQNNGV. The CDR3 runs 17 residues. As DNA, the CDR3 is TGTGCCAGCAGCGCTTGGACAGCGATGAATTCTGGAAACACCATATATTTT. As protein: CASSAWTAMNSGNTIYF.

The chain is built from TRBV5-5 and TRBJ2-7, with TRBD2 identical over 9 bases. Germline-derived CDR1 and CDR2 are SGHKS and YYEKEE (reference sequence). This CDR3 region has 15 residues. The V gene end was trimmed by 4 bases and the J gene end by 0 bases; junction bases not matched to a gene: 5. This chain's CDR3 is CASSRTSESSYEQYF. The CDR3, as DNA: TGTGCCAGCAGCCGGACTAGCGAGAGCTCCTACGAGCAGTACTTC.

This chain joins TRBV27 and TRBJ2-2, with D tentatively TRBD2 (6 bases). V was cut by 4 bases and J by 6 bases, with 15 bases left in between. The CDR3 sequence is 15 residues long. In germline, CDR1 is MNHEY, CDR2 SMNVEV (reference sequence). The CDR3 reads CASSSSSRGAGELFF. DNA for the CDR3: TGTGCCAGCAGTTCGAGTTCCCGCGGGGCCGGGGAGCTGTTTTTT.

This clone was counted a few times. This chain joins TRBV10-3 and TRBJ1-5; D is unresolved. CDR1 ENHRY and CDR2 SYGVKD come from the germline V gene. This CDR3 is 15 amino acids long. V lost 0 bases and J lost 6, with 12 bases in between. CDR3: CAISESMGRGQPQHF. In DNA, the CDR3 is TGTGCCATCAGTGAGTCGATGGGGAGAGGTCAGCCCCAGCATTTT.

V is TRBV19 and J is TRBJ1-5; a weak D match, TRBD1 (6 bases). Trimming stripped 6 bases from V and 0 bases from J, with 12 bases between. The CDR3 runs 15 residues. Germline lookup yields CDR1 LNHDA and CDR2 SQIVND (reference sequence). The DNA of the CDR3 is TGTGCCAGTAGGGTACAGGGAAATAGCAATCAGCCCCAGCATTTT. This encodes CASRVQGNSNQPQHF.

The chain links TRBV5-4 to TRBJ2-3; 9 bases align to TRBD2. The CDR3 loop spans 16 amino acids. Germline trimming cut 4 bases from V and 3 bases from J; bases unmatched to any gene: 9. CDR1 and CDR2 from the germline V gene are SGHNT and YYREEE (reference sequence). CDR3 sequence (DNA): TGTGCCAGCAGCACTTCTAGCGGGATGGCGACAGATACGCAGTATTTT. Translating gives CASSTSSGMATDTQYF.

J is TRBJ2-7 and V is TRBV28, with 8 bases lining up with TRBD1. V gave up 2 bases and J gave up 3 bases; unmatched junction bases: 6. The V gene's germline CDR1 is MDHEN and CDR2 SYDVKM. This CDR3 is built from 15 residues. In nucleotides, the CDR3 is TGTGCCAGCAGTTTACGAGGGACAGGCAACTACGAGCAGTACTTC. Protein sequence: CASSLRGTGNYEQYF.

The chain recombines TRBV19 with TRBJ1-5, with no clear D. Germline-derived CDR1 and CDR2 are LNHDA and SQIVND (reference sequence). The CDR3 runs to 13 residues. V lost 6 bases and J 4 bases, leaving 10 bases between the germline ends. The CDR3 reads CASSHGSNQPQHF. The CDR3 DNA sequence: TGTGCCAGTAGCCACGGGTCGAATCAGCCCCAGCATTTT.

V is TRBV7-2 and J is TRBJ1-5; D not certain. Trimming removed 4 bases from V and 2 bases from J, with 9 bases in between. This CDR3 contains 14 residues. Germline loops: CDR1 SGHTA, CDR2 FQGNSA. CDR3: CASSSTSGNQPQHF. The CDR3 nucleotides are TGTGCCAGCAGCTCAACCAGTGGCAATCAGCCCCAGCATTTT.

The chain recombines TRBV7-2 with TRBJ2-7; D call uncertain. CDR3 length: 15 residues. Germline CDR1 and CDR2: SGHTA and FQGNSA. V shed 3 bases and J shed 1 base, with 13 bases lying between them. CDR3 in DNA: TGTGCCAGCAGCTTGCCTTGGCAGGCGTCCTACGAGCAGTACTTC. This translates into CASSLPWQASYEQYF.

V usage is TRBV10-3 and J usage is TRBJ1-5; TRBD1 is a possible D gene (5 bases). CDR3 size: 15 residues. CDR1 is ENHRY and CDR2 is SYGVKD in the germline V gene. V dropped 10 bases and J dropped 0 bases, with 16 bases sitting between them. CDR3 in amino acids: CATSMGGDSNQPQHF. The CDR3 bases are TGTGCCACCTCCATGGGAGGGGATAGCAATCAGCCCCAGCATTTT.

The chain has TRBV3-1 (or the pseudogene TRBV3-2) and TRBJ2-1, with 10 bases that match TRBD2. CDR1 and CDR2 (germline): LGHDT, YNNKEL (reference sequence). The junction had 10 bases not matched to a gene; V was cut back by 4 bases and J by 7 bases. There are 16 residues in the CDR3. CDR3 loop: CASSLLGTSVKNEQFF. CDR3 in DNA: TGTGCCAGCAGCCTTTTGGGGACTAGCGTTAAGAATGAGCAGTTCTTC.

This clone occurred a few times. The chain has TRBV6-5 and TRBJ2-7; 10 positions agree with TRBD2. Unmatched junction bases numbered 5, after V lost 6 bases and J lost 3 bases. Germline V gives CDR1 MNHEY, CDR2 SVGAGI. The CDR3 has 14 residues. The CDR3: CASSSGRAFYEQYF. In DNA form, the CDR3 reads TGTGCCAGCAGCAGCGGGAGGGCCTTCTACGAGCAGTACTTC.

In this sample, this clone turned up a few times. The V and J genes are TRBV7-3 and TRBJ1-1, with D hard to call. V lost 1 base and J 1 base, leaving 13 bases between the germline ends. Germline CDR1 SGHTA, CDR2 FQGTGA. The CDR3 consists of 16 residues. The CDR3 DNA sequence: TGTGCCAGCAGCTTAAGAGTCCCCGAGGAGAACACTGAAGCTTTCTTT. It specifies CASSLRVPEENTEAFF.

This clone has just a few counts. This chain joins TRBV2 and TRBJ1-5; a weak D match, TRBD1 (6 bases). The length of the CDR3 is 16 residues. Trimming pared 6 bases from V and 4 bases from J, leaving 19 bases between. CDR1 is SNHLY and CDR2 is FYNNEI in the germline V gene. The CDR3 region has the DNA TGTGCCAGCAGAGGTCGGCAGGGGATAAGTAATCAGCCCCAGCATTTT. Translated, it gives CASRGRQGISNQPQHF. Based on the CDR3 plus reference TRBV2 and TRBJ1-5, the full variable domain is EPEVTQTPSHQVTQMGQEVILRCVPISNHLYFYWYRQILGQKVEFLVSFYNNEISEKSEIFDDQFSVERPDGSNFTLKIRSTKLEDSAMYFCASRGRQGISNQPQHFGDGTRLSIL.

This clone turned up a few times. The chain recombines TRBV2 with TRBJ2-2; 10 bases line up with TRBD1. Looked up from germline, CDR1 is SNHLY and CDR2 is FYNNEI. The CDR3 runs to 15 residues. The V and J ends lost 7 bases and 5 bases, in that order; junction bases with no gene match: 7. The CDR3 sequence is CASTRSGQGTGELFF. As DNA, the CDR3 is TGTGCCAGCACTCGCTCGGGACAGGGGACCGGGGAGCTGTTTTTT.

The rearrangement uses TRBV15 and TRBJ2-5, with 8 bases fitting TRBD1. The germline V gene encodes CDR1 LNHNV and CDR2 YYDKDF (reference sequence). After removal of 3 bases from V and 6 bases from J, the junction contained 6 bases not matched to a gene. The CDR3 has 14 residues. The CDR3 DNA reads as TGTGCCACCAGCAGTCCGGACAGGGCGCAGACCCAGTACTTC. Encoded protein: CATSSPDRAQTQYF.

J is TRBJ1-4 and V is TRBV24-1; no definite D call. Trimming removed 4 bases from V and 7 bases from J, with 12 bases in between. The CDR3 length is 14 residues. Germline lookup yields CDR1 KGHDR and CDR2 SFDVKD. The CDR3 sequence: CATSEPGRPEKLFF. CDR3 bases: TGTGCCACCAGTGAACCGGGGAGGCCTGAAAAACTGTTTTTT.

Only a few counts were recorded for this clone. The CDR3 loop is CASSPTGVGEKLFF. In DNA, the CDR3 is TGCGCCAGCAGCCCGACAGGGGTAGGGGAAAAACTGTTTTTT. The chain recombines TRBV5-1 with TRBJ1-4; 8 nucleotides line up with TRBD1. The CDR3 runs to 14 residues. The V segment lost 4 bases and the J segment 8 bases; nucleotides outside the gene matches: 7. Germline assignment: CDR1 SGHRS and CDR2 YFSETQ.

This clone showed up just once. The J gene is TRBJ2-1, the V gene TRBV28, with D unresolved. V lost 5 bases and J lost 2, with 4 bases in between. CDR1 and CDR2 (germline): MDHEN, SYDVKM. The CDR3 has 12 residues. CDR3: CASSQTYNEQFF. CDR3 sequence (DNA): TGTGCCAGCAGTCAGACCTACAATGAGCAGTTCTTC.

V usage is TRBV29-1 and J usage is TRBJ1-1; 7 nucleotides line up with TRBD1. This CDR3 has 13 residues. Germline CDR1 is SQVTM and CDR2 is ANQGSEA. Trimming removed 5 bases from V and 3 bases from J; junction bases left unmatched: 6. As DNA, the CDR3 is TGCAGCGTTTTATTCCAGGGGGACACTGAAGCTTTCTTT. It specifies CSVLFQGDTEAFF.

The chain combines TRBV7-9 with TRBJ1-2; D gene ambiguous. CDR1 and CDR2 (germline): SEHNR, FQNEAQ (reference sequence). Trimming pared 1 base from V and 11 bases from J, leaving 11 bases between. The CDR3 sequence is 12 residues long. The CDR3 DNA follows: TGTGCCAGCAGCTTAGAAATCCCGGTTTACACCTTC. Its protein product is CASSLEIPVYTF.

V gene TRBV29-1 combines with J gene TRBJ2-1; possible D gene TRBD1, 5 bases. V lost 1 base, J lost 6 bases, and 16 bases lay in between. Germline lookup yields CDR1 SQVTM and CDR2 ANQGSEA. This CDR3 spans 15 amino acids. The CDR3 loop is CSVEAGFGQGNEQFF. CDR3 bases: TGCAGCGTTGAAGCAGGGTTCGGCCAGGGCAATGAGCAGTTCTTC.

The rearrangement joins TRBV24-1 to TRBJ2-2, with TRBD2 identical over 9 bases. Germline V lookup: CDR1 KGHDR, CDR2 SFDVKD. CDR3 length equals 15 residues. The V and J ends lost 6 bases and 5 bases, in that order; junction bases with no gene match: 6. The CDR3 here is CATSSGTSFTGELFF. CDR3 nucleotides: TGTGCCACCAGTTCAGGGACTAGCTTTACCGGGGAGCTGTTTTTT.

The gene calls are TRBV7-9 and TRBJ1-1; tentatively, D is TRBD1 (6 bases). The germline gives CDR1 SEHNR, CDR2 FQNEAQ (reference sequence). The CDR3 sequence is 13 residues long. V was shortened by 5 bases and J by 6 bases, with 13 bases between the two germline ends. For the CDR3, the DNA is TGTGCCAGCAGCCCGCCGACAGGAGCTGAAGCTTTCTTT. Protein product: CASSPPTGAEAFF.

The J gene is TRBJ2-1, the V gene TRBV7-3; TRBD2 might be the D (5 bases). Trimming removed 3 bases at V and 6 bases at J, with 9 bases between. Germline CDR1 and CDR2: SGHTA and FQGTGA. The CDR3 covers 13 residues. CDR3 nucleotide sequence: TGTGCCAGCAGCTTTGGAGGTGTCAATGAGCAGTTCTTC. Encoded protein: CASSFGGVNEQFF.

CDR3 sequence: CAIKGGLPGGHNEQFF. The CDR3 DNA reads as TGTGCCATCAAAGGTGGCCTGCCAGGGGGCCACAATGAGCAGTTCTTC. The V gene is TRBV10-3, the J gene TRBJ2-1; 8 bases map to TRBD1. V lost 7 bases, J lost 5 bases, and 13 bases stayed unmatched. This CDR3 is 16 amino acids long. Germline assignment: CDR1 ENHRY and CDR2 SYGVKD.